This T cell receptor beta chain was retrieved from a study of T cells in Graves' hyperthyroidism and ophthalmopathy. The investigators amplified TCR beta CDR3 regions from RNA transcripts. HTBI primers were the set used in a first-round RT-PCR of the TCR CDR3. TCRdb passed the multiplex PCR reads through MiXCR, listing each CDR3 protein once. Of about 720,000 distinct CDR3 sequences listed, roughly a sixth are singletons. The V and J ends lost 2 bases and 5 bases respectively, with 10 bases between them. CDR3 length: 14 amino acids. Germline-derived CDR1 and CDR2 are SGHTA and FQGNSA. The receptor comes from a woman aged 50 to 65 with Graves' hyperthyroidism that later progressed to Graves' ophthalmopathy. The V gene is TRBV7-2, the J gene TRBJ1-5, with D uncertain. The sample was blood. The DNA of the CDR3 is TGTGCCAGCAGCTTACACGCGCTTGATCAGCCCCAGCATTTT. Protein sequence: CASSLHALDQPQHF. The variable domain in full, with the rest retrieved from reference TRBV7-2 and TRBJ1-5, is GAGVSQSPSNKVTEKGKDVELRCDPISGHTALYWYRQSLGQGLEFLIYFQGNSAPDKSGLPSDRFSAERTGGSVSTLTIQRTQQEDSAVYLCASSLHALDQPQHFGDGTRLSIL.